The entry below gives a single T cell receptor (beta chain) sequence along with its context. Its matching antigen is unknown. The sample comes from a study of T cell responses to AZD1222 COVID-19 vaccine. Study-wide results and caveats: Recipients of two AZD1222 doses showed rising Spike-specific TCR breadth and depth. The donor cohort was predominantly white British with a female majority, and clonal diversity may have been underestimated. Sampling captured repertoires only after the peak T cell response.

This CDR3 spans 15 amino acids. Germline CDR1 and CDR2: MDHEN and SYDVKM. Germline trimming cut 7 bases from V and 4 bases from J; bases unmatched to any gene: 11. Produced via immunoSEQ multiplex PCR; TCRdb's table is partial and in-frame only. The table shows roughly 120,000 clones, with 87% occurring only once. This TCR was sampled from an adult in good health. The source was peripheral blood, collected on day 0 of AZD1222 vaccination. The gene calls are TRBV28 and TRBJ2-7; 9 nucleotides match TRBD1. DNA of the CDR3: TGTGCCAGCACCGGGGTTGGACAGGGGAGGTACGAGCAGTACTTC. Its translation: CASTGVGQGRYEQYF.